The 2 T cell receptor beta chains given below trace back to one sample, sequenced in a study of blood T cell repertoires in COVID-19. Assay used: immunoSEQ multiplex PCR; TCRdb lists only in-frame clones, some missing. The sample includes about 190,000 clones, about 86% of them seen just once. The specimen sequenced was peripheral blood. The receptors were sampled from a man younger than 45 with active or convalescent COVID-19.

The rearrangement joins TRBV4-1 to TRBJ2-5; 8 bases are a match to TRBD2. From germline, CDR1 is MGHRA and CDR2 YSYEKL. The ends lost 0 bases at V and 5 bases at J; junction bases unmatched: 11. The CDR3 is 17 residues long. CDR3 nucleotide sequence: TGCGCCAGCAGCCAAGAGGGTAGCGGGGTACCGGCCGAGACCCAGTACTTC. Translating gives CASSQEGSGVPAETQYF.

As for this clone: Germline and junction disagree at one end, which may indicate a read error. V and J are TRBV7-7 and TRBJ2-5; 10 bases are a match to TRBD1. The CDR3 contains 14 residues. Germline CDR1 is SSHAT and CDR2 is FNYEAQ (reference sequence). CDR3 protein: CASSPRGQGETQYF. The CDR3 bases are TGTGCTAGCAGCCCCCGGGGACAGGGGGAGACCCAGTACTTC.